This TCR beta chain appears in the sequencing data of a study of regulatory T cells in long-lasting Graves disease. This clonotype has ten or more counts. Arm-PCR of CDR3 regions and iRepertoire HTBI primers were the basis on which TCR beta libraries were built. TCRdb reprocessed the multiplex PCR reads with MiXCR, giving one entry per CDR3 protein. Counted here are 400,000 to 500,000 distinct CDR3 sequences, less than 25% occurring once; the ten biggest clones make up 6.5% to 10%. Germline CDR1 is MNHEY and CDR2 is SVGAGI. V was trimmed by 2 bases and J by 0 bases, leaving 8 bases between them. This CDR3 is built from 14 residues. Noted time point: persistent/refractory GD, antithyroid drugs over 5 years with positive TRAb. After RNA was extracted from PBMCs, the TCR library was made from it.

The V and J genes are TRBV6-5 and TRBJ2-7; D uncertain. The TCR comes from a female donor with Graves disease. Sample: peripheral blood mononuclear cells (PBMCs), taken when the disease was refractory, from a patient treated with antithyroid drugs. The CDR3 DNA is TGTGCCAGCAGTTACGCAGGCGCCTCCTACGAGCAGTACTTC. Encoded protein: CASSYAGASYEQYF.